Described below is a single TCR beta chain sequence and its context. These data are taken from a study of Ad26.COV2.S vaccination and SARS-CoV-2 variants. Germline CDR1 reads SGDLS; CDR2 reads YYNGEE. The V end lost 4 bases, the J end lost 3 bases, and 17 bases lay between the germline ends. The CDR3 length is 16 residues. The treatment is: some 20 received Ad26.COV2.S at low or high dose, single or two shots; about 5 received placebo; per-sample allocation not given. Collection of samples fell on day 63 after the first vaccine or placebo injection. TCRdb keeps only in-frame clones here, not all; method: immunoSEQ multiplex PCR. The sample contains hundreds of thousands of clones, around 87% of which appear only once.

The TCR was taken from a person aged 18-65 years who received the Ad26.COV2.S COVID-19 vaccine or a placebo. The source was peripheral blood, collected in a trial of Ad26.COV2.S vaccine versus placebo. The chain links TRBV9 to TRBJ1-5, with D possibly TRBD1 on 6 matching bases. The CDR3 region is CASSPHAGGLNQPQHF. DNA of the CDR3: TGTGCCAGCAGCCCCCACGCGGGGGGGCTCAATCAGCCCCAGCATTTT.